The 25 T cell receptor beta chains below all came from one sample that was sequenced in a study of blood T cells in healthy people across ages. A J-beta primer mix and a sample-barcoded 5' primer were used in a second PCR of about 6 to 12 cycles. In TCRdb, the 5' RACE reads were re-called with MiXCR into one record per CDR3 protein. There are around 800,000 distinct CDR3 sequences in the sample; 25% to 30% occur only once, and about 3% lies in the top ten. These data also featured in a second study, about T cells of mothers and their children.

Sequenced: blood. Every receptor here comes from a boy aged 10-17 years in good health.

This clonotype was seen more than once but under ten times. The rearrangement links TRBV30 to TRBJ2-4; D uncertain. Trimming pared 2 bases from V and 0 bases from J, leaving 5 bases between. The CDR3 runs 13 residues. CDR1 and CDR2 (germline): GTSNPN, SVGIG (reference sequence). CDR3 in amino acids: CAWSMLAKNIQYF. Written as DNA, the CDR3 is TGTGCCTGGAGTATGTTAGCCAAAAACATTCAGTACTTC.

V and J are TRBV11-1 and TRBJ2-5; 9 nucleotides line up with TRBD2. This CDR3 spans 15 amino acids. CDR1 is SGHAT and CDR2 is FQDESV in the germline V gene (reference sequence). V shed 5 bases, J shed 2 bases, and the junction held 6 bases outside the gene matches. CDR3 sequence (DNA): TGTGCCAGCAGCATTAGCGGGGGCTGTCAAGAGACCCAGTACTTC. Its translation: CASSISGGCQETQYF.

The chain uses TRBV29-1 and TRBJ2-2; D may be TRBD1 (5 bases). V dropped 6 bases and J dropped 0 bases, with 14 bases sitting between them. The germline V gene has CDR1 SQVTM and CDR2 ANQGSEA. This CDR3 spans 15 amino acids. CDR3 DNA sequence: TGCAGCGTGGGGCAGCCTTCCGCGAACACCGGGGAGCTGTTTTTT. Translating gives CSVGQPSANTGELFF.

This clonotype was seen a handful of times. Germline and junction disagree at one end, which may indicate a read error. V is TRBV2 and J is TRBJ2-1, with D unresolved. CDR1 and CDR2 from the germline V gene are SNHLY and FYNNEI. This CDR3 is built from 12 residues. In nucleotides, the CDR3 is TGTGCCAGCACGAGGAGCTACGATGAGCAGTTCTTC. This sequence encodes CASTRSYDEQFF.

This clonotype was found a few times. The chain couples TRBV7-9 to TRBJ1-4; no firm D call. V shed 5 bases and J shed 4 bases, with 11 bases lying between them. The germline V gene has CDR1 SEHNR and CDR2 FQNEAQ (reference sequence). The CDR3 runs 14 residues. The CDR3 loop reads CASSLGVINEKLFF. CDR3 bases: TGTGCCAGCAGCCTCGGCGTAATTAATGAAAAACTGTTTTTT.

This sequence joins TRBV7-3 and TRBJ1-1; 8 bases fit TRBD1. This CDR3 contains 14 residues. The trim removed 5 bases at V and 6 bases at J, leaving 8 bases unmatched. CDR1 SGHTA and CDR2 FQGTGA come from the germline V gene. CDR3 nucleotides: TGTGCCAGCAGCCGAGGTGCAGGGGGCCCTGAAGCTTTCTTT. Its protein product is CASSRGAGGPEAFF.

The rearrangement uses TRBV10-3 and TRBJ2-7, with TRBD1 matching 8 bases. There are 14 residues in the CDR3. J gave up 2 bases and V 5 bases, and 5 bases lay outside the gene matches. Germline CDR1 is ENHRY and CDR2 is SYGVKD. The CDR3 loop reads CAISHGDRTYEQYF. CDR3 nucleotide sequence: TGTGCCATCAGTCACGGGGACAGGACCTACGAGCAGTACTTC.

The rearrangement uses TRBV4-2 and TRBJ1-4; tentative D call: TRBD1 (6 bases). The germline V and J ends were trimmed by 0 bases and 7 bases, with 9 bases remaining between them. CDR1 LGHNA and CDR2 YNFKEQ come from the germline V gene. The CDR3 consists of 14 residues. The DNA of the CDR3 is TGTGCCAGCAGCCAAGAAAGGGGGACTGAAAAACTGTTTTTT. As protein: CASSQERGTEKLFF.

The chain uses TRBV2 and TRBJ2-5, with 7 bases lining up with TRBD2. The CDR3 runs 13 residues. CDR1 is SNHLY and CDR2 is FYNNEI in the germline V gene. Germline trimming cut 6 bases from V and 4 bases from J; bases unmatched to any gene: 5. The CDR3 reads CASRGLGLETQYF. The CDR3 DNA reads TGTGCCAGCAGAGGACTAGGATTAGAGACCCAGTACTTC. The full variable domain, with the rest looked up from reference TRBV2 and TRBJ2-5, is EPEVTQTPSHQVTQMGQEVILRCVPISNHLYFYWYRQILGQKVEFLVSFYNNEISEKSEIFDDQFSVERPDGSNFTLKIRSTKLEDSAMYFCASRGLGLETQYFGPGTRLLVL.

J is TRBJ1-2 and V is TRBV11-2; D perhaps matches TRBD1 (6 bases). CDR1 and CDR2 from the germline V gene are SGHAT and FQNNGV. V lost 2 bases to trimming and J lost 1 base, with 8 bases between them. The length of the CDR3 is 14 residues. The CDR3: CASSLRDINYGYTF. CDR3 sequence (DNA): TGTGCCAGCAGCTTAAGGGACATTAACTATGGCTACACCTTC.

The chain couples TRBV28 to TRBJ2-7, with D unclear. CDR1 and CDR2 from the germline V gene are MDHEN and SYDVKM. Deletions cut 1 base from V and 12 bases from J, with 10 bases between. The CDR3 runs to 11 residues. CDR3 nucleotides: TGTGCCAGCAGTTTATACCGTCTACTGTACTTC. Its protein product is CASSLYRLLYF. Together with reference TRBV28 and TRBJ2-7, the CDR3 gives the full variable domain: DVKVTQSSRYLVKRTGEKVFLECVQDMDHENMFWYRQDPGLGLRLIYFSYDVKMKEKGDIPEGYSVSREKKERFSLILESASTNQTSMYLCASSLYRLLYFGPGTRLTVT.

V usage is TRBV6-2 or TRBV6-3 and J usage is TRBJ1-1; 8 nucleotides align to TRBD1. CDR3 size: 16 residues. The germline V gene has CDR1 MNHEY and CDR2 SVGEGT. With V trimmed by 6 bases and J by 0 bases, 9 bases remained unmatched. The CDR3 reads CASREGTGRMNTEAFF. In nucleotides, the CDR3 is TGTGCCAGCAGGGAAGGGACAGGACGTATGAACACTGAAGCTTTCTTT.

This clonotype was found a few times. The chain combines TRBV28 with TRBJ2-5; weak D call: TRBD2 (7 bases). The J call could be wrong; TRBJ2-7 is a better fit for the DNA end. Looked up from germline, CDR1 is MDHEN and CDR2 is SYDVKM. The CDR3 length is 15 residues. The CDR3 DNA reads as TGTGCCAGCAGTTTCGTCGGCGGGGGCACCTACGAGCAGTACTTC. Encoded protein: CASSFVGGGTYEQYF.

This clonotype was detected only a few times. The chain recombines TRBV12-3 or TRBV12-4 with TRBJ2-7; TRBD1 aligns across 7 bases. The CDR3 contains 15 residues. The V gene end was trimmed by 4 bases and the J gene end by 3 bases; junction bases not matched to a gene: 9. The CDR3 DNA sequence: TGTGCCAGCAGTTCCCTGGACAGGACGATCTACGAGCAGTACTTC. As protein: CASSSLDRTIYEQYF.

The CDR3 coding sequence is TGCGCCACCTCATCACTAGCGGGGTACACAGATACGCAGTATTTT. Its translation is CATSSLAGYTDTQYF. The chain joins TRBV5-1 to TRBJ2-3, with 10 bases fitting TRBD2. The germline gives CDR1 SGHRS, CDR2 YFSETQ. This CDR3 spans 15 amino acids. With V trimmed by 9 bases and J by 2 bases, 9 bases remained unmatched.

CDR3 DNA: TGTGCCAGCAGCCAACCATCGACAGGGGCGAACACTGAAGCTTTCTTT. Protein: CASSQPSTGANTEAFF. The chain uses TRBV3-1 and TRBJ1-1; 8 nucleotides align to TRBD1. Germline-derived CDR1 and CDR2 are LGHDT and YNNKEL (reference sequence). V trimming: 2 bases; J trimming: 1 base; junction bases outside the gene matches: 6. The CDR3 length is 16 residues.

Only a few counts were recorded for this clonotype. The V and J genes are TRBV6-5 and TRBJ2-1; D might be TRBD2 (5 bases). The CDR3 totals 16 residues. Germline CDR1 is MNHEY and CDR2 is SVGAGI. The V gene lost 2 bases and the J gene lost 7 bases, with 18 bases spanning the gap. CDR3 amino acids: CASSYTPLSGGNEQFF. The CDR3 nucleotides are TGTGCCAGCAGTTACACGCCCCTCAGCGGTGGGAATGAGCAGTTCTTC.

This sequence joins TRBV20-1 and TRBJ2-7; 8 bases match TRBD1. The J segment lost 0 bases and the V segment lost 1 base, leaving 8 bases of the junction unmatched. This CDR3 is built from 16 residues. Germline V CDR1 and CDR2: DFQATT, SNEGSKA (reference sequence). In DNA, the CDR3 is TGCAGTGCTAGAGGGCAGGGGGCCACCAGCTCCTACGAGCAGTACTTC. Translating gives CSARGQGATSSYEQYF.

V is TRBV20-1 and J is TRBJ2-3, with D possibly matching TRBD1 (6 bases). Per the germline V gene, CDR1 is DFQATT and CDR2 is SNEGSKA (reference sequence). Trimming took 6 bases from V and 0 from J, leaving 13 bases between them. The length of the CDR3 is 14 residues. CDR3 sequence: CSASRGTSTDTQYF. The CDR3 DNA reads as TGCAGTGCGTCAAGGGGGACGAGCACAGATACGCAGTATTTT.

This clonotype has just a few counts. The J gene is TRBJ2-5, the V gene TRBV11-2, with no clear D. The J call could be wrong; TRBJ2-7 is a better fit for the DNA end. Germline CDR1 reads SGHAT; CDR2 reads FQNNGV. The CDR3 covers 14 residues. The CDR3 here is CASSPRRQLYEQYF. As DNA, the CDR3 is TGTGCCAGCAGCCCCAGACGGCAGCTCTACGAGCAGTACTTC.

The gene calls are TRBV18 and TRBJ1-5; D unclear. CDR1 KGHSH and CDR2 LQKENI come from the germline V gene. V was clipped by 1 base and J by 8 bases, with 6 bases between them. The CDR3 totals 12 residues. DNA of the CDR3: TGTGCCAGCTCACCACGGGCTGAGCCCCAGCATTTT. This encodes CASSPRAEPQHF.

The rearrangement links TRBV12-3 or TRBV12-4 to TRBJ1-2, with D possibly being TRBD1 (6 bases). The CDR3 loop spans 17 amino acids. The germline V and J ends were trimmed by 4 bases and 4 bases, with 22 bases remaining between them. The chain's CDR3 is CASSSPPPGGPSYGYTF. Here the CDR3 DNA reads TGTGCCAGCAGTTCCCCACCTCCCGGGGGGCCTAGCTATGGCTACACCTTC.

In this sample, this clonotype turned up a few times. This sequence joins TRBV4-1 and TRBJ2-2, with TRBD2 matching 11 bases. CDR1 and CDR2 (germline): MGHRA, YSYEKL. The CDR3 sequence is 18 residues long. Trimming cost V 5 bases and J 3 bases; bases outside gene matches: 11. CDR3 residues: CASSKKSLAGAYTGELFF. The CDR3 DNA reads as TGCGCCAGCAGCAAGAAGTCACTAGCGGGGGCCTACACCGGGGAGCTGTTTTTT.

The CDR3 spells CASSPHPRNTEAFF. In DNA form, the CDR3 reads TGTGCCAGCAGTCCCCATCCCAGGAACACTGAAGCTTTCTTT. The V call is TRBV6-1, the J call TRBJ1-1; D is unclear. Germline V gives CDR1 MNHNS, CDR2 SASEGT. V was cut by 5 bases and J by 1 base, with 11 bases left in between. This CDR3 has 14 amino acids.

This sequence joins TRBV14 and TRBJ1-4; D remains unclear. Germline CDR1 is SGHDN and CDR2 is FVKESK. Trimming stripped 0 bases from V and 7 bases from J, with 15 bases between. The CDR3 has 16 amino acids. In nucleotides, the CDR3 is TGTGCCAGCAGCCAAGATCTCCGGTGGCCCGGTGAAAAACTGTTTTTT. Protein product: CASSQDLRWPGEKLFF.